This TCR beta chain is from a study of T cell responses to AZD1222 COVID-19 vaccine (dated by TCRdb to the early 2020s). For the study in its entirety: AZD1222 recipients whose second dose came at about 4 weeks and those whose second dose came at about 12 weeks were combined into one group, since spike-specific TCR depth and breadth did not differ between the two schedules. TCR sequencing covered some 250 trial participants: 207 given two doses of AZD1222 and 26 given two doses of MenACWY control vaccine. Trial participants were enrolled by age into 18-55, 56-69 and 70-plus year subgroups, with roughly 150, 30 and 60 TCR-sequenced participants respectively.

Read against the paper, the sample's time point label means: baseline before first vaccination. The vaccinee samples were drawn from two UK trials, COV001 and COV002, one of which was a single-blind randomized controlled phase 2/3 trial testing AZD1222 (ChAdOx1 nCoV-19) in healthy adults. For TCRbeta chain sequencing, PBMC samples were collected from trial participants at day 0 and at day 28 after the second dose. What the work shows at the level of the full study, not this receptor alone: The vaccine-associated CD4 TCRs covered the entire spike protein, and the dominant responses fell in regions 160-218 and 743-854. The 56-69-year group was small, and its depth increase did not reach significance, likely because of low power. Reportedly, almost half of the unique spike-specific TCRs recognized epitopes lying outside the regions that are mutated in the B.1.351 and B.1.1.7 variants. Participants were mostly white British and included more females than males, and it was suggested by the authors that clonal diversity may have been underestimated. Because no day 14 peak-response samples were available, the repertoires could be characterized only after the peak T cell response. A significant rise in spike-specific TCR breadth and depth was observed after two AZD1222 doses relative to day 0 and relative to MenACWY recipients. Conclusions about previously exposed vaccinees are limited, since just 6 or 7 AZD1222 recipients were seropositive for SARS-CoV-2 at baseline.

This clone was seen once. Its specific antigen is unknown. No quality values exist for individual bases; no much larger clone is one base distant. The CDR3 regions of human TCRbeta chains were analyzed by immunosequencing. On the authors' methods: TCRs in the repertoires were matched against a reference library of SARS-CoV-2-specific TCRs that had been generated with the MIRA antigen-specificity platform. Breadth was defined as the fraction of unique TCRs that were SARS-CoV-2-associated. Depth was defined as the fraction of total T cells that were SARS-CoV-2-associated. Using the MIRA data, each spike-specific TCR was assigned both to the spike region to which the TCR was reactive and to a CD4 or CD8 class. Log10-transformed breadth and depth values were compared by one-way ANOVA with Sidak's multiple comparisons tests. TCRdb carries this immuneACCESS record with in-frame sequences only. Its versions omit some clonotypes, under half of them owing to an unresolved V gene in the studies checked, with the rest unexplained. V, J and clone size derive from that table, while D and trimming were established from the DNA sequence. The sample table holds about 110,000 clones, of which approximately 89% were seen once. Of the sample, about 20% is held by the ten largest clones.

The origin of this receptor is an adult in good health. Source: peripheral blood, taken on day 0 of AZD1222 vaccination.

CDR3 protein: CASRGPGGTEAFF. The bases read TGTGCCAGCAGAGGACCAGGGGGAACTGAAGCTTTCTTT. The chain uses TRBV7-8 and TRBJ1-1; the central 7 bases match TRBD1. Unmatched junction bases come to 6, with V trimmed by 6 bases and J by 5 bases. CDR1 SGHVS and CDR2 FQNEAQ were looked up in the germline V gene. The CDR3 runs 13 amino acids, cysteine and phenylalanine included. This entry keeps only the CDR3 DNA: 39 bases, framed from base 1.